The clone carrying this T cell receptor (beta chain) occurred many times. Researchers amplified the TCR beta CDR3 regions from RNA transcripts. A set of HTBI primers served as the primers for a first-round RT-PCR of the TCR CDR3. TCRdb reanalysed the multiplex PCR reads using MiXCR and keeps one entry per CDR3 protein. In the table there are more than 300,000 distinct CDR3 sequences, about 15% of which are singletons. The data were taken from a study of T cells in Graves' hyperthyroidism and ophthalmopathy. Material: blood. The receptor was derived from a woman aged 25 to 39 with Graves' hyperthyroidism that later progressed to Graves' ophthalmopathy.

The CDR3 loop is CASSLAGPYNEQFF. The CDR3 bases are TGCGCCAGCAGCTTAGCAGGGCCCTACAATGAGCAGTTCTTC. The rearrangement uses TRBV5-1 and TRBJ2-1, with D perhaps matching TRBD1 (5 bases). The CDR3 extends over 14 amino acids. Germline V gene sequence: CDR1 SGHRS, CDR2 YFSETQ. The V and J ends lost 2 bases and 2 bases respectively, with 8 bases between them.